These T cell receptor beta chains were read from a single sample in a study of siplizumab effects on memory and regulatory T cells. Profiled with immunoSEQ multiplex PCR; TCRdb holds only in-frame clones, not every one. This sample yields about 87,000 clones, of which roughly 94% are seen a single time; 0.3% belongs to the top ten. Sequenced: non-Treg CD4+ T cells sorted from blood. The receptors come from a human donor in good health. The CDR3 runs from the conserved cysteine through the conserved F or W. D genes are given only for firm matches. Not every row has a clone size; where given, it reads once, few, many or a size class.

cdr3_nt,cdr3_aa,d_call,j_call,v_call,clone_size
TGTGCCAGCAGCTTGTCCCCGCGGACCGGGGAGCTGTTTTTT,CASSLSPRTGELFF,.,TRBJ2-2,TRBV7-6,.
TGTGCCAGCAGCCCCCATCGTTTATTACAGGGACTATGGGGCTACACCTTC,CASSPHRLLQGLWGYTF,.,TRBJ1-2,TRBV7-9,.
TGTGCCAGCCGGAGAGGGCGGAACCAAGAGACCCAGTACTTC,CASRRGRNQETQYF,.,TRBJ2-5,TRBV6-6,.
TGTGCCAGCAACGGCAGGGATAAAGAGACCCAGTACTTC,CASNGRDKETQYF,.,TRBJ2-5,TRBV4-2,once
TGCGCCAGCAGCTTGGCCGATGAGAGAGATACGCAGTATTTT,CASSLADERDTQYF,.,TRBJ2-3,TRBV5-1,.
TGCGCCAGCAGCTTAGGGGGAAAAAATCAGCCCCAGCATTTT,CASSLGGKNQPQHF,.,TRBJ1-5,TRBV5-1,.
TGTGCCAGCAGTTACTCACCTAGCGGGGTCTACGAGCAGTACTTC,CASSYSPSGVYEQYF,TRBD2,TRBJ2-7,TRBV6-5,.
TGTGCCAGCAGTTCCCATGACGGAGAGACGCAGTATTTT,CASSSHDGETQYF,.,TRBJ2-3,TRBV6-6,.
TGTGCCATCAGCGACAGGGCCTCCTTCGGGTCCTACGAGCAGTACTTC,CAISDRASFGSYEQYF,TRBD1,TRBJ2-7,TRBV10-3,.
TGTGCCAGCAGTGTGGGGCCCCAGGGCACTGAAGCTTTCTTT,CASSVGPQGTEAFF,.,TRBJ1-1,TRBV2,.
TGCGCCAGCAGCGTTGGACGACAGGGTGGCGAAAAACTGTTTTTT,CASSVGRQGGEKLFF,TRBD1,TRBJ1-4,TRBV5-1,.
TGTGCCTGGAGGACTGCTGGTAGCAATCAGCCCCAGCATTTT,CAWRTAGSNQPQHF,.,TRBJ1-5,TRBV30,.
TGTGCCAGCAGCCAATCTTTTACTGAAGCTTTCTTT,CASSQSFTEAFF,.,TRBJ1-1,TRBV11-2,.
TGCGCCAGCAGCCACCCAGCTCAGAATTATGGTGAGCAGTTCTTC,CASSHPAQNYGEQFF,.,TRBJ2-1,TRBV4-1,.
TGCGCCAGCAGCTTGGGAGCGGCTCCAGTTCAAGAGACCCAGTACTTC,CASSLGAAPVQETQYF,.,TRBJ2-5,TRBV5-1,.
TGTGCCAGCAGCCCCCTCCTGGGAAAAGGCTACGAGCAGTACTTC,CASSPLLGKGYEQYF,.,TRBJ2-7,TRBV7-9,.
TGTGCCAGCAGTGAAGGCAGCCGTAGCAATCAGCCCCAGCATTTT,CASSEGSRSNQPQHF,.,TRBJ1-5,TRBV6-1,.
TGTGCCAGCAGGGCCCGAAGCACTTTGGAGACCGGGGAGCTGTTTTTT,CASRARSTLETGELFF,.,TRBJ2-2,TRBV11-3,once
TGTGCCAGTAGTATTGGACAGGGGTTGGTTCAGCCCCAGCATTTT,CASSIGQGLVQPQHF,TRBD1,TRBJ1-5,TRBV19,.
TGTGCCAGCAGACTAGACAGGGCGAGTGGCTACACCTTC,CASRLDRASGYTF,TRBD1,TRBJ1-2,TRBV6-5,few
TGTGCCAGCAGCTCCCGGGGCAACAGGGGGCGAGGGACCCAGTACTTC,CASSSRGNRGRGTQYF,TRBD1,TRBJ2-5,TRBV7-6,.
TGTGCCAGCAGCCAAGGAGCCGGGACTAGCGGAACTATCCTCGTCCAGACCCAGTACTTC,CASSQGAGTSGTILVQTQYF,TRBD2,TRBJ2-5,TRBV14,.
TGTGCCAGCAGCGAGACGACTAGCATCGGTGAGCAGTTCTTC,CASSETTSIGEQFF,TRBD2,TRBJ2-1,TRBV6-6,.
TGTGCCAGCAGCAGAGACAGGGGGCACACTGAAGCTTTCTTT,CASSRDRGHTEAFF,TRBD1,TRBJ1-1,TRBV9,.
TGTGCCAGCAGTTTATCGGCTAGCGTGGCAGATACGCAGTATTTT,CASSLSASVADTQYF,.,TRBJ2-3,TRBV27,.
TGTGCCTGGATAGAAAAAGTGGGCCTGGCCCAGACCCAGTACTTC,CAWIEKVGLAQTQYF,.,TRBJ2-5,TRBV30,.
TGTGCCAGCTCACCACAGGGTAGCACAGATACGCAGTATTTT,CASSPQGSTDTQYF,.,TRBJ2-3,TRBV18,.
TGTGCCAACGGGCAGAGTCCGGGACAGCAAGCTTTCTTT,CANGQSPGQQAFF,TRBD1,TRBJ1-1,TRBV10-3,.
TGTGCCAGCAGTGTGACCGGGATTTCTCTCTCTGGAAACACCATATATTTT,CASSVTGISLSGNTIYF,.,TRBJ1-3,TRBV6-1,.
TGTGCCAGCAGCGAAACGCCGGGACGGCTCTACGAGCAGTACTTC,CASSETPGRLYEQYF,.,TRBJ2-7,TRBV7-6,.
TGCGCCAGCAGCCTAGACAGGGGAGGCGAGCAGTACTTC,CASSLDRGGEQYF,TRBD1,TRBJ2-7,TRBV5-1,.
TGTGCCAGCAGCTTAGTTGGGTCAACGCAGTATTTT,CASSLVGSTQYF,.,TRBJ2-3,TRBV7-2,.
TGTGCCAGCAGCCCCGGGTCCTGGGGAAGCAATCAGCCCCAGCATTTT,CASSPGSWGSNQPQHF,.,TRBJ1-5,TRBV7-9,.
TGTGCCAGCAGCTTAATTTCGGGGACAGCATATGATAACTATGGCTACACCTTC,CASSLISGTAYDNYGYTF,TRBD1,TRBJ1-2,TRBV11-2,.
TGTGCCAGCAGCCCCGGGATGGGCACAGATACGCAGTATTTT,CASSPGMGTDTQYF,.,TRBJ2-3,TRBV7-2,.
TGTGCCAGCAGCAACGACAGGGGAGGGGACACTGAAGCTTTCTTT,CASSNDRGGDTEAFF,.,TRBJ1-1,TRBV21-1,.
TGTGCCAGCAGCTCCCGACAAAGGAGCACAGATACGCAGTATTTT,CASSSRQRSTDTQYF,.,TRBJ2-3,TRBV7-8,.
TGTGCCAGCAGGACTCTACGCTATGGCTACACCTTC,CASRTLRYGYTF,.,TRBJ1-2,TRBV6-1,.
TGTGCCATCAGTGATTTTAGCGGGGCCACCGGGGAGCTGTTTTTT,CAISDFSGATGELFF,TRBD2,TRBJ2-2,TRBV10-3,.
TGTGCCAGCAGTTACATGGGGACCCACTACGAGCAGTACTTC,CASSYMGTHYEQYF,.,TRBJ2-7,TRBV6-6,.
TGTGCCAGCAGCCCCGGGACAGGCTCTGGAAACGCCATATATTTT,CASSPGTGSGNAIYF,TRBD1,TRBJ1-3,TRBV5-1,.